This entry concerns a single TCR beta chain. This entry comes from a study of technical replicates of blood from four donors. The CDR3 spans 15 residues. Germline loops: CDR1 MNHNS, CDR2 SASEGT. The ends lost 6 bases at V and 1 base at J; junction bases unmatched: 9. Clones were sequenced by immunoSEQ multiplex PCR, and TCRdb holds only the in-frame ones, with some missing. The table has about 64,000 clones, about 88% seen once. This clonotype originated in a human donor in good health. Some clones in this sample may be carry-over from other donors' samples. The V gene is TRBV6-1, the J gene TRBJ2-7; TRBD2 aligns across 7 bases. The sequenced material came from PBMCs. The CDR3 DNA reads as TGTGCCAGCAGCCCCGAAGCGGGGTCTTCCTACGAGCAGTACTTC. Translated, it gives CASSPEAGSSYEQYF.